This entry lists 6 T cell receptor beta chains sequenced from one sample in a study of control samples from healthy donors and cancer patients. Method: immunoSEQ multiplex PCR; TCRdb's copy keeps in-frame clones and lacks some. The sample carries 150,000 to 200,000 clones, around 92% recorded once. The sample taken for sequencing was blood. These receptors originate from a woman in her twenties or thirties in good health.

The CDR3 region is CATSGTAYSNQPQHF. The CDR3 DNA is TGTGCCACCAGTGGGACAGCTTATAGCAATCAGCCCCAGCATTTT. The chain is built from TRBV24-1 and TRBJ1-5; D is possibly TRBD1 (6 bases). V was shortened by 5 bases and J by 0 bases, with 10 bases between the two germline ends. Germline CDR1 reads KGHDR; CDR2 reads SFDVKD. The CDR3 contains 15 residues.

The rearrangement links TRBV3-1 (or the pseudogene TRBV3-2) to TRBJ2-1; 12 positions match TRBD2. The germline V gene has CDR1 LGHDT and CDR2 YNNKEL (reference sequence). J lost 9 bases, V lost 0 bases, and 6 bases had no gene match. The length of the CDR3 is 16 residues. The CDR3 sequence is CASSQDALAGGVEQFF. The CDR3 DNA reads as TGTGCCAGCAGCCAAGATGCGCTAGCGGGAGGGGTTGAGCAGTTCTTC.

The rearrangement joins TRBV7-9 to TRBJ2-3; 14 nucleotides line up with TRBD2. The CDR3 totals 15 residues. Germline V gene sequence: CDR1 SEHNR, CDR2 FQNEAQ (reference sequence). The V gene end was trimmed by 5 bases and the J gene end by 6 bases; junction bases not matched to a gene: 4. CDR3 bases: TGTGCCAGCAGCCGACTAGCGGGGGGGCTGGATACGCAGTATTTT. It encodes CASSRLAGGLDTQYF. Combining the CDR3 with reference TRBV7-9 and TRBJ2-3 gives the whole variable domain DTGVSQNPRHKITKRGQNVTFRCDPISEHNRLYWYRQTLGQGPEFLTYFQNEAQLEKSRLLSDRFSAERPKGSFSTLEIQRTEQGDSAMYLCASSRLAGGLDTQYFGPGTRLTVL.

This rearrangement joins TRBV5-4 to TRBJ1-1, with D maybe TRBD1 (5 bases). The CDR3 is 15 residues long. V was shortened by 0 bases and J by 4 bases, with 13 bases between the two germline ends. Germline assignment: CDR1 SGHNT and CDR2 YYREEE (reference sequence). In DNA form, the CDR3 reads TGTGCCAGCAGCTTGGCGGGGGGTGGGCTCACTGAAGCTTTCTTT. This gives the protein CASSLAGGGLTEAFF.

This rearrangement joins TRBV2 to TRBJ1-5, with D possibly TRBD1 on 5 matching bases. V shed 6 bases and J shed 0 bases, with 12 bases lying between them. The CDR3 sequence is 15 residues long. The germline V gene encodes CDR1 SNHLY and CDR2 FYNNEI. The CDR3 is CASRDTDYSNQPQHF. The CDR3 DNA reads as TGTGCCAGCAGGGACACAGATTATAGCAATCAGCCCCAGCATTTT.

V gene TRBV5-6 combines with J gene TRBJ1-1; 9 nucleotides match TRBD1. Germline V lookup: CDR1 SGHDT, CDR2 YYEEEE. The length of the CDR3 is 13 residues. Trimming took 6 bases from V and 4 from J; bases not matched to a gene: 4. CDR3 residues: CASKRTGVTEAFF. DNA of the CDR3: TGTGCCAGCAAAAGGACAGGGGTCACTGAAGCTTTCTTT.